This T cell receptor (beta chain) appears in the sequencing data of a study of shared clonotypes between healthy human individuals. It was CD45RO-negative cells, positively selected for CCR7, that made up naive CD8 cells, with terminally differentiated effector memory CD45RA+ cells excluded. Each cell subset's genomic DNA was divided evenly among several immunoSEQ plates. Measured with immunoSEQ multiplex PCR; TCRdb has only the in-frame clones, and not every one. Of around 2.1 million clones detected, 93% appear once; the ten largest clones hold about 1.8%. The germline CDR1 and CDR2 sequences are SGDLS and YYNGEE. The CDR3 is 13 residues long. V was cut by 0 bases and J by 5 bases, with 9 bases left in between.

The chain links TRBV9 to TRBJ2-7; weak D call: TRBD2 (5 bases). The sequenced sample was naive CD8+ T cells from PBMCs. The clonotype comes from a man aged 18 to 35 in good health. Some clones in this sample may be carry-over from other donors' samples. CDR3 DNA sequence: TGTGCCAGCAGCGTAGTTGAGGGTAACGAGCAGTACTTC. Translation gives CASSVVEGNEQYF.